The clone carrying this T cell receptor beta chain came up once. Its target is not known. This sample stems from a study of T cell responses to AZD1222 COVID-19 vaccine. Study observations and caveats: The donor cohort was predominantly white British with a female majority, and clonal diversity may have been underestimated. The study sampled repertoires only after the peak T cell response.

Sequenced by immunoSEQ multiplex PCR; TCRdb stores in-frame clones only, minus some. The sample yields some 150,000 clones, 70% to 90% seen once. The V end lost 6 bases, the J end lost 1 base, and 12 bases lay between the germline ends. Germline CDR1 and CDR2: ENHRY and SYGVKD. The length of the CDR3 is 14 residues. The sequence was collected from an adult in good health. The sequencing used peripheral blood, collected on day 0 of AZD1222 vaccination. The chain joins TRBV10-3 to TRBJ1-1, with unresolved D. The CDR3 region is CAIRSLTANTEAFF. The CDR3 DNA is TGTGCCATCAGGTCTTTAACAGCGAACACTGAAGCTTTCTTT.